Listed here is a single T cell receptor beta chain. The antigen is undetermined. This record comes from a study of T cell repertoires in cytomegalovirus infection. Whole-study context: CMV epitopes in the study were HLA-C-restricted (recently identified) and HLA-B-restricted (well studied). Matching HLA type, along with CMV infection, was indicated by public TCR beta signatures.

Study findings and constraints: Pooled public TCR beta family frequency picked out CMV carriers with the relevant HLA. Clonotype analysis showed dominance of the ex vivo response by HLA-C-restricted CMV-specific TCR beta clonotypes.

TCRdb ran MiXCR on the reads and lists one entry per CDR3 protein. This table has 550,000 to 850,000 distinct CDR3 sequences, approximately 33% appearing once. The CDR3 is 15 amino acids. V was shortened by 1 base and J by 6 bases, with 13 bases between the two germline ends. Germline CDR1 is MNHEY and CDR2 is SVGEGT. V and J are TRBV6-2 or TRBV6-3 and TRBJ2-1; a possible D gene is TRBD2 (7 bases). This sequence originates from a human donor in good health (CMV status not recorded). Some clones in this sample may be carry-over from other donors' samples. The source was cultured PBMCs, collected from culture after CMV antigen stimulation. CDR3 sequence: CASSYLAGAINEQFF. CDR3 bases: TGTGCCAGCAGTTACTTGGCGGGGGCCATCAATGAGCAGTTCTTC.